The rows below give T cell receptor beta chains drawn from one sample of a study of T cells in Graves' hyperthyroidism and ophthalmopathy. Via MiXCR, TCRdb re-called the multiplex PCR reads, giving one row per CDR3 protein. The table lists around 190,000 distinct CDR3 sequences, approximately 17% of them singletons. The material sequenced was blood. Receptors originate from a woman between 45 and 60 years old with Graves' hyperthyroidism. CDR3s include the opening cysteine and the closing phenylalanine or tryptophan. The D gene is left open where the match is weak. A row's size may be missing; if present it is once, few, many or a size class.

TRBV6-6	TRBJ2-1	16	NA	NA	TGTGCCAGCAGTTACTCGATGGGGAGCTCCTACAATGAGCAGTTCTTC	CASSYSMGSSYNEQFF
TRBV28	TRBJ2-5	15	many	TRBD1	TGTGCCAGCAGTTTGGGACAGGGCCTCCAAGAGACCCAGTACTTC	CASSLGQGLQETQYF
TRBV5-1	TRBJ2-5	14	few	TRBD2	TGCGCCAGCAGCCCGGGACTAAATCAAGAGACCCAGTACTTC	CASSPGLNQETQYF
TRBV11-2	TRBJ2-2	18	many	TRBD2	TGTGCCAGCAGCCCCTCCCTAGGAGCGGGGGGCTACACCGGGGAGCTGTTTTTT	CASSPSLGAGGYTGELFF
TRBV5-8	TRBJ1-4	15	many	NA	TGTGCCAGCAGCCCCGGGGGTGCAACTAATGAAAAACTGTTTTTT	CASSPGGATNEKLFF
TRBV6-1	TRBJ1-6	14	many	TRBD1	TGTGCCAGCAGCCCGGGACAGACTAATTCACCCCTCCACTTT	CASSPGQTNSPLHF
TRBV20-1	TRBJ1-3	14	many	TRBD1	TGCAGTGCTCGACAGGGAGGGACTGGAAACACCATATATTTT	CSARQGGTGNTIYF
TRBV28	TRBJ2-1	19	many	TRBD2	TGTGCCACCATCCCGTCGGGACTAGCGGCCTTGAGCTCCTACAATGAGCAGTTCTTC	CATIPSGLAALSSYNEQFF
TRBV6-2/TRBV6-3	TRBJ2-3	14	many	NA	TGTGCCAGCAGTTCCCCGGGAAACACAGATACGCAGTATTTT	CASSSPGNTDTQYF
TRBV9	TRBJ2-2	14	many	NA	TGTGCCAGCAGCGTAGGTGGTCACACCGGGGAGCTGTTTTTT	CASSVGGHTGELFF
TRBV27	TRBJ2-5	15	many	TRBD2	TGTGCCAGCAGTTTATCGAGTAGCGGGGGTTTGACCCAGTACTTC	CASSLSSSGGLTQYF
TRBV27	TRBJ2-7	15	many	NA	TGTGCCAGCAGTGACTGGACGGTCAGCTCCTACGAGCAGTACTTC	CASSDWTVSSYEQYF
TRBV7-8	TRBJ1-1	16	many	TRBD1	TGTGCCAGCAGCTCGGGACAGCAGAAGATGAACACTGAAGCTTTCTTT	CASSSGQQKMNTEAFF
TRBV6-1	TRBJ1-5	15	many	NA	TGTGCCAGCACCAACGGGGCCGGGCCCAATCAGCCCCAGCATTTT	CASTNGAGPNQPQHF
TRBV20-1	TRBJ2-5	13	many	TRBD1	TGCAGTGCTATGGGACAGGAGAAAGAGACCCAGTACTTC	CSAMGQEKETQYF
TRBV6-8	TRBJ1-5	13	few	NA	TGTGCCAGCAGCTGGTCAGGGGAGCGATCCCAGCATTTT	CASSWSGERSQHF
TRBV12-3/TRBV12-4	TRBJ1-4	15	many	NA	TGTGCCAGCAGTTTAGCGGGGGTCCGTAGAGAAAAACTGTTTTTT	CASSLAGVRREKLFF
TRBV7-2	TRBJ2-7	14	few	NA	TGTGCCAGCAGCTTAAACGGCTACAGGTACGAGCAGTACTTC	CASSLNGYRYEQYF
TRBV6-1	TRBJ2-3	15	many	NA	TGTGCCAGCAGTCCCGGGACCATTAGCACAGATACGCAGTATTTT	CASSPGTISTDTQYF
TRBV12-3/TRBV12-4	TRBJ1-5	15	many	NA	TGTGCCAGCAGCCCCGGGACACCCGAAGGTAGGCCCCAGCATTTT	CASSPGTPEGRPQHF
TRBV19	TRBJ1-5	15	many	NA	TGTGCCAGTAGTATAGTAAACTACTGGGGTCAGCCCCAGCATTTT	CASSIVNYWGQPQHF
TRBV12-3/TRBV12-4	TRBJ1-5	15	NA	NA	TGTGCCGGCAGTTTGATAGGAGATAGCAATCAGCCCCAGCATTTT	CAGSLIGDSNQPQHF
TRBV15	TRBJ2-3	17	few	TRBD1	TGTGCCACCAGCAGAGATCAAGGACAGGGGGGCACAGATACGCAGTATTTT	CATSRDQGQGGTDTQYF
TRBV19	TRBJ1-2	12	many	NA	TGTGCCAGTAGTATAGCCCCTGAAGGCTACACCTTC	CASSIAPEGYTF
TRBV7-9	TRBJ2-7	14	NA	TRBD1	TGTGCCAGCAGCTTAGCGTCGACAGGGGGCGAGCAGTACTTC	CASSLASTGGEQYF
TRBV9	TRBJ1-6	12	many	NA	TGTGCCAGCAGCCGCGGGGATTCACCCCTCCACTTT	CASSRGDSPLHF
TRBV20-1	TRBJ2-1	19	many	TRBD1	TGCAGTGCTAGAGGCTTGATCTCCGGGACAGGGGCGATGAACAATGAGCAGTTCTTC	CSARGLISGTGAMNNEQFF
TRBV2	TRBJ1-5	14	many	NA	TGTGCCAGCAGTGAAGCCCTCGTCAGCCAGCCCCAGCATTTT	CASSEALVSQPQHF